This T cell receptor beta chain came from a study of cytotoxic CD8 clonotypes in ibrutinib-treated CLL. Study summary: Response samples were taken after a median of about twelve months on treatment, range 6 to 36. Overall study results and limits: Under therapy, public clonotypes either contracted or stayed stable, and they were uncommon. Pretreatment clonality was elevated relative to age-matched healthy donors and paralleled circulating CD8+ T-cell counts. Elevated clonality accompanied ibrutinib response, with a return toward baseline values at progression.

CDR1 is LGHNA and CDR2 is YNFKEQ in the germline V gene. V lost 4 bases and J lost 8, with 11 bases in between. The CDR3 loop spans 13 amino acids. This clone has just a few counts. Its antigen is unidentified. Only in-frame clones appear in the TCRdb table, and some are missing; sequencing was by immunoSEQ multiplex PCR. The sample lists 200,000 to 250,000 clones, less than 75% occurring once. Sequences were derived from PBMCs, sampled after 24 months of ibrutinib treatment. V and J are TRBV4-2 and TRBJ1-4; tentatively, D is TRBD1 (6 bases). This TCR derives from a human donor with chronic lymphocytic leukemia. DNA for the CDR3: TGTGCCAGCAGCCCCCAAGGGACAGAAAAACTGTTTTTT. It specifies CASSPQGTEKLFF.